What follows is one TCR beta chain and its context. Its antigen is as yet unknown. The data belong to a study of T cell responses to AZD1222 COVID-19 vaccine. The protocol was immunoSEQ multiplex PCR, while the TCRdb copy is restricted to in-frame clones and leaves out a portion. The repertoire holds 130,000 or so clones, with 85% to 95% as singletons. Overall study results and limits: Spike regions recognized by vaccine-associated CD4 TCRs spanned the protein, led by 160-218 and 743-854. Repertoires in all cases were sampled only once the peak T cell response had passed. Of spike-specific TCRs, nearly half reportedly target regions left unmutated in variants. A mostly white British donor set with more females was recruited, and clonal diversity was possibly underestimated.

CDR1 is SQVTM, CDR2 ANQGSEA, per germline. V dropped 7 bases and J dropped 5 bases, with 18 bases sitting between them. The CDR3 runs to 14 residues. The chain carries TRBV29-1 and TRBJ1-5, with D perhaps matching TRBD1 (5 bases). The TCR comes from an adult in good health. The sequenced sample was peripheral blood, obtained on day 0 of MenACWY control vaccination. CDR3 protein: CSAPGTGADQPQHF. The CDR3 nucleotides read TGCAGCGCGCCGGGCACAGGAGCAGATCAGCCCCAGCATTTT.